This TCR beta chain stems from a study of cytomegalovirus exposure and HLA in healthy donors. Use of 60 Vbeta and 13 Jbeta primers characterized the PCR. Assay used: immunoSEQ multiplex PCR; TCRdb lists only in-frame clones, some missing. This repertoire shows over 150,000 clones, about 71% found once; its top ten account for 2.5% to 3%. Trimming at V came to 4 bases and at J to 2 bases, leaving 10 bases not matched to a gene. This CDR3 has 16 amino acids. Germline V lookup: CDR1 SGHDT, CDR2 YYEEEE. This sequence was found in a woman in her twenties or thirties in good health and CMV-seronegative. The chain links TRBV5-6 to TRBJ1-1; TRBD1 aligns across 8 bases. Input material: PBMCs. The CDR3 reads CASSASPGGYNTEAFF. Written as DNA, the CDR3 is TGTGCCAGCAGCGCTTCCCCAGGGGGCTACAACACTGAAGCTTTCTTT. Supplemented by reference TRBV5-6 and TRBJ1-1, the full variable domain reads DAGVTQSPTHLIKTRGQQVTLRCSPKSGHDTVSWYQQALGQGPQFIFQYYEEEERQRGNFPDRFSGHQFPNYSSELNVNALLLGDSALYLCASSASPGGYNTEAFFGQGTRLTVV.